These 12 T cell receptor beta chains were all obtained from the same sample, sequenced in a study of blood T cell repertoires in COVID-19 (dated by TCRdb to the early 2020s). The library was prepared using the immunoSEQ multiplex PCR assay. The table comes from immuneACCESS by way of TCRdb, which keeps in-frame sequences with V and J called. Part of the clones is missing from these tables; in studies checked, under half for an unresolved V gene and the rest for unknown reasons. Within this sample are 250,000 to 300,000 clones, with roughly nine tenths of them counted one time only. 2.2% of the sample is in the top ten clones. Sequencing was performed on peripheral blood. All receptors come from a woman aged 45-65 years who had recovered from COVID-19.

V gene TRBV3-1 (or the pseudogene TRBV3-2) combines with J gene TRBJ1-2, with D tentatively TRBD1 (5 bases). V was cut by 0 bases and J by 0 bases, with 20 bases left in between. The CDR3 consists of 19 residues. Germline V gene data show CDR1 as LGHDT and CDR2 as YNNKEL (reference sequence). CDR3 DNA sequence: TGTGCCAGCAGCCAAGATCAGAGACCAGGGTCCCTAGCTAACTATGGCTACACCTTC. Protein: CASSQDQRPGSLANYGYTF.

This sequence joins TRBV5-1 and TRBJ2-5; 9 bases are a match to TRBD1. The CDR3 covers 14 residues. Germline V CDR1 and CDR2: SGHRS, YFSETQ. With V trimmed by 4 bases and J by 7 bases, 8 bases remained unmatched. The CDR3 is CASSGGQGVMTQYF. In nucleotides, the CDR3 is TGCGCCAGCAGCGGGGGACAGGGCGTGATGACCCAGTACTTC.

The CDR3 DNA reads TGCGCCAGCAGCCCAATGGGCCCGCCCTTAGCAGATACGCAGTATTTT. Translating gives CASSPMGPPLADTQYF. This chain uses TRBV5-1 with TRBJ2-3; D is unresolved. The V gene lost 4 bases and the J gene lost 4 bases, with 19 bases spanning the gap. Germline V lookup: CDR1 SGHRS, CDR2 YFSETQ. The CDR3 sequence is 16 residues long. The entire variable domain, with the rest obtained from reference TRBV5-1 and TRBJ2-3, is as follows: KAGVTQTPRYLIKTRGQQVTLSCSPISGHRSVSWYQQTPGQGLQFLFEYFSETQRNKGNFPGRFSGRQFSNSRSEMNVSTLELGDSALYLCASSPMGPPLADTQYFGPGTRLTVL.

This chain connects TRBV11-3 to TRBJ2-5; 14 bases align to TRBD2. The CDR3 is made up of 17 amino acids. Per the germline V gene, CDR1 is SGHNT and CDR2 is YENEEA. With V trimmed by 5 bases and J by 0 bases, 5 bases remained unmatched. The CDR3 loop reads CASSPGTSGGHQETQYF. The CDR3, as DNA: TGTGCCAGCAGCCCTGGGACTAGCGGGGGACACCAAGAGACCCAGTACTTC.

The chain is built from TRBV6-2 or TRBV6-3 and TRBJ2-7, with 8 bases that match TRBD1. The CDR3 consists of 12 residues. Per germline, CDR1 MNHEY and CDR2 SVGEGT. The junction had 6 bases not matched to a gene; V was cut back by 2 bases and J by 12 bases. DNA for the CDR3: TGTGCCAGCAGTTACGACAGGGGCAAAGCGTACTTC. This encodes CASSYDRGKAYF.

About this clone: Other DNA sequences in the sample encode the same CDR3. CDR3 nucleotides: TGTGCCAGCAGTCCAGACAGGGTCTATGGCTACACCTTC. It translates to CASSPDRVYGYTF. The chain uses TRBV6-2 or TRBV6-3 and TRBJ1-2; 7 positions agree with TRBD1. V trimming: 5 bases; J trimming: 4 bases; junction bases outside the gene matches: 4. Germline-derived CDR1 and CDR2 are MNHEY and SVGEGT. The CDR3 has 13 amino acids.

The V and J genes are TRBV27 and TRBJ2-5; D is perhaps TRBD2 (5 bases). The ends were cut back, 5 bases at V and 3 bases at J, with 10 bases in the middle. CDR1 is MNHEY and CDR2 is SMNVEV in the germline V gene (reference sequence). This CDR3 region has 13 residues. CDR3 residues: CASSQDGEETQYF. The DNA for the CDR3 is TGTGCCAGCAGTCAGGACGGGGAAGAGACCCAGTACTTC.

The V and J genes are TRBV9 and TRBJ1-1; D perhaps matches TRBD1 (6 bases). V lost 0 bases to trimming and J lost 0 bases, with 15 bases between them. The CDR3 length is 17 residues. Per germline, CDR1 SGDLS and CDR2 YYNGEE. This chain's CDR3 is CASSVAPGGTMNTEAFF. For the CDR3, the DNA is TGTGCCAGCAGCGTAGCTCCGGGGGGCACAATGAACACTGAAGCTTTCTTT.

V usage is TRBV5-1 and J usage is TRBJ2-1, with 13 bases that match TRBD2. The V gene end was trimmed by 4 bases and the J gene end by 7 bases; junction bases not matched to a gene: 17. The CDR3 is 19 amino acids. The germline CDR1 and CDR2 sequences are SGHRS and YFSETQ. The CDR3 nucleotides are TGCGCCAGCAGCGAGTTTGGACTAGCGGGAGCACGGGGAAAAAATGAGCAGTTCTTC. As protein: CASSEFGLAGARGKNEQFF. Drawing the rest from reference TRBV5-1 and TRBJ2-1, the complete variable domain is KAGVTQTPRYLIKTRGQQVTLSCSPISGHRSVSWYQQTPGQGLQFLFEYFSETQRNKGNFPGRFSGRQFSNSRSEMNVSTLELGDSALYLCASSEFGLAGARGKNEQFFGPGTRLTVL.

The chain combines TRBV14 with TRBJ2-4; 7 positions match TRBD2. This CDR3 region has 20 residues. With V trimmed by 0 bases and J by 0 bases, 14 bases remained unmatched. CDR1 and CDR2 from the germline V gene are SGHDN and FVKESK. The CDR3 spells CASSQDIGVAGSLAKNIQYF. The CDR3 DNA sequence: TGTGCCAGCAGCCAAGACATAGGGGTAGCGGGCTCATTAGCCAAAAACATTCAGTACTTC.

The chain joins TRBV4-3 to TRBJ1-2; D uncertain. The CDR3 covers 13 residues. V lost 3 bases, J lost 7 bases, and 12 bases lay in between. CDR1 LGHNA and CDR2 YSLEER come from the germline V gene. The CDR3 spells CASSQLPGVGYTF. CDR3 DNA: TGCGCCAGCAGCCAGCTCCCCGGGGTTGGCTACACCTTC.

Comments on this clone: Other DNA sequences within the sample encode an identical CDR3. The chain uses TRBV30 and TRBJ1-2, with D hard to call. V was trimmed by 2 bases and J by 0 bases, leaving 7 bases between them. The CDR3 has 13 amino acids. Germline-derived CDR1 and CDR2 are GTSNPN and SVGIG (reference sequence). Here the CDR3 reads CAWSRGSNYGYTF. Here the CDR3 DNA reads TGTGCCTGGAGTCGAGGATCTAACTATGGCTACACCTTC.